This T cell receptor (beta chain) emerged from a study of cytomegalovirus exposure and HLA in healthy donors (dated by TCRdb to the late 2010s). Regarding the research as a whole: In an earlier analysis of under 750 of the donors, 276 Gb of sequence data and 100 million or so unique TCR beta sequences from roughly 200 million T cells were reported. An early release that covered some 640 HLA-typed donors contained approximately 300 gigabases of sequencing data and 65 million to 100 million unique TCR sequences. Of the roughly 390 genotyped donors, 81% were placed in the genetic ancestry cluster associated with self-reported Caucasian donors. The study aimed to test whether signatures of past pathogen exposure could be identified by cataloging public T cell receptors. The study profiled the T cell repertoires of some 610 subjects by immunosequencing and related them to cytomegalovirus serostatus. Along with the approximately 650-subject first cohort, a separate validation cohort of over 90 different subjects was used. To predict cytomegalovirus infection status, the study combined high-throughput TCR immunosequencing, statistical association of individual TCRs with disease status, and machine learning. A later analysis re-analyzed previously published TCR beta repertoires from roughly 630 donors and added high-resolution HLA genotyping to study TCR occurrence patterns. In the later analysis, no new phenotypic data were used to find candidate immune exposures; instead, reliance was placed on TCR beta sequences and their occurrence across donors. In an earlier analysis of 550 to 700 of the donors, high-throughput TCR beta sequencing was used to judge whether each TCR beta V gene segment behaved as functional or pseudogenic. Donor age, sex, ethnicity and CMV serostatus were compiled alongside the repertoire data. A later genetic analysis took genome-wide SNP genotypes for about 55% of the roughly 700 donors and used that subset as a discovery cohort. All discovery cohort repertoires had been generated on a single sequencing platform. HLA typing covered class I and class II loci at four-digit resolution. Typing coverage differed by locus: A, B, C, DRB1 and DQB1 were typed in about 620-630 donors, DQA1 in 522, DPA1 in 600 to 610, and DPB1 in roughly 450. Roughly 5 DR-DQ haplotypes were handled as single units for association and clustering because linkage in the cohort was strong. Across roughly 420 genotyped donors of the cohort, an average of about 240,000 unique TCR beta nucleotide sequences per donor were sequenced, and 15% to 20% of those sequences were non-productive. Broader findings and caveats from the paper: CMV serostatus was the only immune exposure information available for the cohort. When HLA alleles, especially DR and DQ, strongly co-occurred, attributing TCR associations to individual alleles was difficult. According to a later genetic analysis, donors in an Asian-associated ancestry cluster had fewer N-insertions in productive TCRs than the roughly 700-donor mean. A further reported finding was that TCR beta sequences accurately predicted the HLA-A and HLA-B alleles for most subjects in the first cohort. The authors suggested that the approach could potentially be generalized to other disease states and immunological phenotypes. Correlated functional status among segregating V segments might be attributable to linkage disequilibrium, but an unknown experimental factor could not be ruled out. The presence/absence analyses assumed that sequencing depth was roughly uniform across donors, and that assumption may not be true. Specific HLA alleles were associated with 16,951 TCR beta sequences at a false discovery rate of 0.05 in a later analysis. Because HLA typing was missing for some donors at each locus, association tests included only the typed subset. Only TCR beta chains were sequenced in this cohort, and the absence of alpha or paired-chain data limited detectable features. Most TCR sequences were seen in very few donors, while some public TCRs were found in many individuals. Several of the top co-occurrence clusters appeared to be linked to parvovirus B19, influenza, CMV and Epstein-Barr virus, according to a later analysis. The study listed 164 TCR beta chains as associated with cytomegalovirus. In an earlier analysis of around 600 of the donors, most TCR beta V segments appeared in productive rearrangements about 90% or about 30% of the time, broadly matching IMGT annotations. In a later analysis, most CMV-associated TCR beta chains were found to appear HLA-restricted, with HLA associations seemingly driven largely by CMV exposure. According to a later analysis, TCR association rates differed among HLA loci, with DRB1 alleles showing the most associated TCRs and HLA-C alleles showing the fewest. Cytomegalovirus status was reported to be diagnosed by the classifier with high specificity and sensitivity in both the original and validation cohorts. A cluster of highly shared sequence variants was judged likely to be a technical artifact of the sequencing pipeline. A later genetic analysis associated a missense DCLRE1C variant with V-gene and J-gene trimming of TCR beta chains, and an independent cohort replicated the association. Because counts were too low, about 18 rarely observed V segments, including chromosome 9 orphons, were excluded from the earlier analysis of 587 of the donors. In a later analysis, HLA-associated TCR beta chains were found to be more clonally expanded and to have lower generation probabilities than equally common non-associated chains. A few of the identified cytomegalovirus-associated TCR beta chains were confirmed in vitro to be specific for cytomegalovirus antigens.

The library was generated by the immunoSEQ multiplex PCR assay. For the multiplex PCR, a mixture combining 60 forward primers for TCR Vbeta segments and 13 reverse primers for TCR Jbeta segments was used. The CDR3 region of rearranged TCR beta genes was amplified from genomic DNA with a multiplex PCR assay. The amplified TCR beta libraries were sequenced on the Illumina HiSeq System as 87-base-pair reads. The study's processing was this. A later analysis counted some 80 million unique TCR beta chains across the approximately 700 repertoires, and 9 million to 14 million of these chains were shared by at least two donors. A nearest-neighbor algorithm error-corrected the raw reads and collapsed the reads into unique sequences, merging closely related sequences to remove PCR and sequencing errors. CDR3 sequences were aligned to IMGT reference sequences to assign V, D and J gene segments. For a sequence to be retained, a match of at least six nucleotides to both a V gene segment and a J gene segment was required. A rearrangement counted as productive if the CDR3 had no stop codons and remained in frame with V and J, and every other rearrangement counted as non-productive. CDR3 was defined by IMGT convention, running from the second conserved V-encoded cysteine to the conserved J-encoded phenylalanine. In an earlier analysis of roughly 580 of the donors, sequences lacking an unambiguous match to a single V gene segment were excluded. In an earlier analysis of 587 of the donors, V segments were called functional above 56.7% productive rearrangements and were called segregating when the between-donor standard deviation exceeded 5%. To diagnose cytomegalovirus status from the catalog of TCR beta chain sequences, a statistical classification framework was built. In a later analysis, V and J genes were assigned by comparing TCR nucleotide sequences against IMGT/GENE-DB human TR gene sequences. The TCRdist pipeline was used in a later analysis to assign CDR3 sequences and most-parsimonious VDJ recombination scenarios. In a later analysis, every TCR beta chain was defined by the combination of its CDR3 amino acid sequence and its V-gene family, and reads without a unique V-gene family were dropped. A later analysis removed roughly 590 highly shared, low-generation-probability nucleotide sequences to deal with suspected cross-contamination and a sequencing artifact. For each public chain, a later analysis derived a clonal expansion index from normalized ranks of inferred template counts within each repertoire. In a later analysis, generation probabilities were computed with a VDJ recombination model fitted to out-of-frame rearrangements, and the resulting probabilities were checked against IGoR. Hypergeometric tests were used in a later analysis to score TCR-TCR, TCR-HLA and TCR-CMV co-occurrence, with a repertoire-size bias correction applied to the TCR pairs. To estimate false discovery rates, a later analysis permuted the HLA or CMV assignments 20 times. A later analysis grouped co-occurring TCRs with DBSCAN, adding TCRdist sequence similarity when clustering within HLA-allele-positive subsets. Repertoires with fewer than 30,000 or more than 120,000 public chains, plus five repertoires with anomalous nucleotide sharing, were excluded from co-occurrence clustering. The immuneACCESS repertoire file appears here via TCRdb, limited to in-frame rearrangements. These files lack a portion of the clones; in checked studies, under half of the deficit traces to unresolved V genes, and the cause of the others is not known. Clone size and V and J calls were adopted from that table, with D and trimming inferred from the DNA. The sample data list some 270,000 clones, and 75% to 90% of these were observed just once. Clones ranked in the top ten supply less than 0.4% of the sample.

A note on this clone: Its target antigen remains unknown. Per-base quality was not reported, and no clone a single base away is much larger than it.

In total, roughly 670 healthy bone marrow donors made up the cohort. At the time of sampling, every cohort member was nominally healthy, though immune exposures that went unrecorded were likely present. The donor tested CMV seronegative, placing the donor among the 352 seronegative members of the cohort. A peripheral blood sample was provided by each donor, and peripheral blood mononuclear cells were used for TCR beta sequencing. Genomic DNA extraction from the blood cell samples was performed with the Qiagen DNeasy Blood Extraction Kit. Input material: PBMCs. The origin of this receptor is a girl aged 2-10 years in good health and CMV-seronegative.

The CDR3 protein sequence reads: CASSRHQQGTAGNTIYF. The bases are TGTGCCAGCAGTCGTCACCAACAGGGAACCGCTGGAAACACCATATATTTT. This chain joins TRBV19 to TRBJ1-3; TRBD1 is possibly the D segment (6 matching bases). Taken from cysteine to phenylalanine, the CDR3 has 17 residues. Kept here is only the CDR3 DNA, which spans 51 bases and is read in frame from base 1. Via the germline V gene (reference sequence), CDR1 is LNHDA and CDR2 SQIVND. Trimming at the junction amounts to 9 bases on V and 2 bases on J, and the germline ends lie 23 bases apart.